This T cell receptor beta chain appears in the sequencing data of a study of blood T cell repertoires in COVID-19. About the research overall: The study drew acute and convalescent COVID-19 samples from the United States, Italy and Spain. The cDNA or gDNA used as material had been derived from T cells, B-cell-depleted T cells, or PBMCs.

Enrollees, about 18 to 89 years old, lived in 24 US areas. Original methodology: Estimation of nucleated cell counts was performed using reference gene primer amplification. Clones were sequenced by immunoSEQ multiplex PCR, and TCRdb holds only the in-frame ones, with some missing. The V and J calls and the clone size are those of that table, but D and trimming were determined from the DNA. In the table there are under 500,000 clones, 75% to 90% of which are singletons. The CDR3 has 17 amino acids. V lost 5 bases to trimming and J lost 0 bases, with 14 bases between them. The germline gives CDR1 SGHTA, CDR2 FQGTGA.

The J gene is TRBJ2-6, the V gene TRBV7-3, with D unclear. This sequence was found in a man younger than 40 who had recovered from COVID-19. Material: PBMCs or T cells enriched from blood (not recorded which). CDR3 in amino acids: CASSPTRLLSGANVLTF. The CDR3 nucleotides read TGTGCCAGCAGCCCCACTCGACTGCTCTCTGGGGCCAACGTCCTGACTTTC.